This record covers a single TCR beta chain. The antigen is not known. Trimming took 6 bases from V and 8 from J, leaving 12 bases between them. The CDR3 consists of 12 residues. In germline, CDR1 is MNHEY, CDR2 SVGAGI. This sample is part of a study of chemoradiotherapy in HPV16-positive cancers. Looking at the study overall: A couple of HPV16-positive patients' cells yielded candidate HPV-specific clones and common motifs. Notes on the study in general: Candidate HPV-specific clones and E7-related TCR motifs grew in tumor during treatment. Functional assays defining HPV-specific T cells used only two HPV16-positive patients. HPV-responsive T-cell expansion during chemoradiotherapy was linked to improved recurrence-free survival in HPV16-positive patients.

The repertoire was sequenced with immunoSEQ multiplex PCR; TCRdb's copy has only in-frame clones and lacks some. The sample carries around 13,000 clones, about 80% recorded once. The sequence was obtained from a human donor with HPV-associated anogenital cancer. The rearrangement uses TRBV6-5 and TRBJ2-3, with a tentative D call TRBD2 (6 bases). Sampling was conducted from a patient who underwent chemoradiotherapy. The CDR3: CASSLRGGTQYF. The CDR3 DNA sequence: TGTGCCAGCAGCTTAAGGGGAGGTACGCAGTATTTT.